This TCR beta chain was observed in a study of CD8 T cells in ankylosing spondylitis. The study, taken as a whole, reports: Reportedly, significant enrichment of disease-linked clones occurred in matched ankylosing spondylitis synovial fluid. A motif in TCR beta, a set of roughly 8 highly homologous variants, appeared characteristic of ankylosing spondylitis blood. Relatively rare in peripheral blood, disease-linked clones were also CD8+. Reports of some motif variants in reactive arthritis synovial fluid and blood predate this one.

This clonotype was counted a few times. Its antigen is undetermined. MiXCR was run by TCRdb on the 5' RACE reads, yielding one entry per CDR3 protein. The repertoire holds 90,000 to 120,000 distinct CDR3 sequences, with 24% as singletons. The germline V gene encodes CDR1 LGHNA and CDR2 YNFKEQ. The CDR3 has 15 residues. The V segment lost 4 bases and the J segment 5 bases; nucleotides outside the gene matches: 6. The sequenced sample was synovial fluid, either unsorted or a sorted T cell fraction (not recorded which). The TCR originated in a male donor with ankylosing spondylitis. The J gene is TRBJ2-3, the V gene TRBV4-2, with 10 bases matching TRBD2. CDR3 residues: CASSRSGGDGDTQYF. CDR3 DNA: TGTGCCAGCAGCCGGAGCGGGGGGGATGGAGATACGCAGTATTTT.